This T cell receptor (beta chain) derives from a study of T cells in Graves' hyperthyroidism and ophthalmopathy. It was RNA transcripts that yielded the amplified TCR beta CDR3 regions. First-round RT-PCR of the TCR CDR3 relied on the HTBI primer set. In TCRdb, the multiplex PCR reads were re-called with MiXCR into one record per CDR3 protein. The sample has roughly 380,000 distinct CDR3 sequences, approximately 15% seen once; the top ten hold roughly 11%. Germline V gene lookup returns CDR1 DFQATT and CDR2 SNEGSKA (reference sequence). Trimming took 3 bases from V and 8 from J, leaving 8 bases between them. The CDR3 has 11 residues. This clonotype occurred many times.

The rearrangement uses TRBV20-1 and TRBJ2-1; D perhaps matches TRBD2 (5 bases). The material sequenced was blood. The source of this sequence is a woman in her sixties or seventies with Graves' hyperthyroidism. In DNA, the CDR3 is TGCAGTGCTAGTATGAGGGATGAGCAGTTCTTC. It codes for CSASMRDEQFF.